The 10 T cell receptor beta chains presented below share a single source sample, sequenced in a study of blood T cell repertoires in COVID-19. This table comes from immunoSEQ multiplex PCR, and its TCRdb copy is limited to in-frame clones, with some not included. The sample includes around 110,000 clones, 86% seen only once; the top ten take approximately 4.2%. Sample: peripheral blood. The receptors derive from a man aged 40-49 years with acute or convalescent COVID-19.

The chain uses TRBV12-2 and TRBJ1-2; TRBD1 is taken as the D call from the table, unchecked against the DNA. TRBV12-2 is a pseudogene. The CDR3 is made up of 16 amino acids. The CDR3 loop is CASRLICPTAYYGYTF. The CDR3 DNA reads TGTGCAAGTCGCTTAATATGCCCGACAGCCTACTATGGCTACACCTTC.

The genes are TRBV14 and TRBJ1-2, with 8 bases matching TRBD1. V lost 4 bases, J lost 2 bases, and 6 bases stayed unmatched. Per the germline V gene, CDR1 is SGHDN and CDR2 is FVKESK. This CDR3 region has 15 residues. DNA of the CDR3: TGTGCCAGCAGCCTTAGGACAGGGTGGAACTATGGCTACACCTTC. The encoded protein is CASSLRTGWNYGYTF.

The gene calls are TRBV2 and TRBJ2-2; D perhaps matches TRBD1 (5 bases). CDR3 length equals 15 residues. Germline loops: CDR1 SNHLY, CDR2 FYNNEI. Trimming cost V 0 bases and J 4 bases, with 9 bases left between them. CDR3: CASSEAQGFTGELFF. The CDR3 nucleotides read TGTGCCAGCAGTGAAGCCCAGGGTTTCACCGGGGAGCTGTTTTTT.

This clone was observed a handful of times. This sequence joins TRBV9 and TRBJ1-1; D perhaps matches TRBD1 (5 bases). In germline, CDR1 is SGDLS, CDR2 YYNGEE. CDR3 length: 14 residues. V was shortened by 4 bases and J by 1 base, with 11 bases between the two germline ends. The CDR3 loop is CASSPRTPNTEAFF. The CDR3 nucleotides read TGTGCCAGCAGCCCCCGGACACCGAACACTGAAGCTTTCTTT.

The chain joins TRBV7-8 to TRBJ2-7; TRBD1 matches 10 bases. Unmatched junction bases numbered 6, after V lost 5 bases and J lost 5 bases. This CDR3 has 14 amino acids. Germline CDR1 SGHVS, CDR2 FQNEAQ. The CDR3 protein is CASSPGQGRDEQYF. CDR3 bases: TGTGCCAGCAGCCCGGGACAGGGGAGGGACGAGCAGTACTTC. The full variable domain, completed using reference TRBV7-8 and TRBJ2-7, is GAGVSQSPRYKVAKRGQDVALRCDPISGHVSLFWYQQALGQGPEFLTYFQNEAQLDKSGLPSDRFFAERPEGSVSTLKIQRTQQEDSAVYLCASSPGQGRDEQYFGPGTRLTVT.

This chain joins TRBV5-1 and TRBJ2-5; no clear D. Looked up from germline, CDR1 is SGHRS and CDR2 is YFSETQ. Trimming left V 2 bases short and J 1 base short, with 6 bases between. The CDR3 runs 13 residues. The CDR3 protein is CASSFGLQETQYF. CDR3 bases: TGCGCCAGCAGCTTTGGCCTCCAAGAGACCCAGTACTTC.

The chain uses TRBV5-1 and TRBJ2-1; 8 nucleotides match TRBD1. The CDR3 contains 15 residues. Unmatched junction bases numbered 10, after V lost 4 bases and J lost 7 bases. Germline CDR1 and CDR2: SGHRS and YFSETQ. CDR3 DNA sequence: TGCGCCAGCAGCCCGGACAGGGCCTGGGAGAATGAGCAGTTCTTC. As protein: CASSPDRAWENEQFF.

The chain couples TRBV30 to TRBJ2-6, with a tentative D call TRBD2 (6 bases). With 0 bases removed from V and 0 bases from J, the gap between germline ends came to 15 bases. CDR1 is GTSNPN and CDR2 is SVGIG in the germline V gene (reference sequence). CDR3 size: 18 residues. The DNA for the CDR3 is TGTGCCTGGAGTGTACGGCGGGGCCTAAGCTCTGGGGCCAACGTCCTGACTTTC. Residues: CAWSVRRGLSSGANVLTF. Variable domain in full (rest from reference TRBV30 and TRBJ2-6): SQTIHQWPATLVQPVGSPLSLECTVEGTSNPNLYWYRQAAGRGLQLLFYSVGIGQISSEVPQNLSASRPQDRQFILSSKKLLLSDSGFYLCAWSVRRGLSSGANVLTFGAGSRLTVL.

The genes are TRBV27 and TRBJ2-3, with D possibly TRBD2 on 5 matching bases. This CDR3 is 13 amino acids long. CDR1 and CDR2 from the germline V gene are MNHEY and SMNVEV (reference sequence). The germline V and J ends were trimmed by 2 bases and 5 bases, with 8 bases remaining between them. In DNA, the CDR3 is TGTGCCAGCAGTTTAGGAGGAGAAGATACGCAGTATTTT. It codes for CASSLGGEDTQYF.

This clone was seen more than once but under ten times. This sequence joins TRBV2 and TRBJ2-7; D remains ambiguous. Germline V gene lookup returns CDR1 SNHLY and CDR2 FYNNEI. The CDR3 contains 12 residues. The V and J ends lost 8 bases and 0 bases respectively, with 8 bases between them. CDR3 DNA: TGTGCCAGCGGGCCGAGCTCCTACGAGCAGTACTTC. As protein: CASGPSSYEQYF.